This T cell receptor beta chain came from a study of OX40 agonist ivuxolimab in advanced cancers. Study context: Patients in the trial were receiving intravenous ivuxolimab every 2 weeks, at doses of 0.01 to 10 mg/kg. Enrolled patients in dose escalation had cancers that were hepatocellular carcinoma, melanoma, renal cell or head and neck cancer.

General observations from the study: Clonal expansion by week 6 occurred in CD4+ and CD8+ blood T cells (at 0.1 to 3.0 mg/kg).

CDR3 size: 14 residues. V lost 1 base and J 4 bases, leaving 8 bases between the germline ends. From germline, CDR1 is SGHVS and CDR2 FNYEAQ. Libraries were prepared by immunoSEQ multiplex PCR; TCRdb keeps only in-frame clonotypes and omits some of them. Of tens of thousands of clones listed, 84% are singletons. With regard to this clone: The target antigen is unknown.

The sequence was collected from an adult with an advanced solid tumor such as melanoma, head and neck, liver or kidney cancer. The genes are TRBV7-6 and TRBJ1-5; D is unclear. The sample was CD4+ or CD8+ T cells sorted from blood, taken in a trial of the OX40 agonist ivuxolimab. For the CDR3, the DNA is TGTGCCAGCAGCTTAGTGGCAGGTAATCAGCCCCAGCATTTT. This encodes CASSLVAGNQPQHF.